One sample yielded the 23 T cell receptor beta chains listed below, sequenced in a study of beta chain features in type 1 diabetes. Expressed TCRB transcripts were sequenced, since all the RNA that had been isolated was reverse transcribed. Profiled with immunoSEQ multiplex PCR; TCRdb holds only in-frame clones, not every one. The sample carries 250,000 or so clones, around a quarter recorded once. Sequenced sample: central memory CD4+ T cells from blood. Every receptor here comes from a young man in good health.

This clone turned up a few times. This chain joins TRBV30 and TRBJ1-2, with D uncertain. The germline CDR1 and CDR2 sequences are GTSNPN and SVGIG (reference sequence). The CDR3 runs to 12 residues. Trimming pared 6 bases from V and 8 bases from J, leaving 16 bases between. The CDR3 loop is CACPGGLRGYTF. Here the CDR3 DNA reads TGTGCCTGTCCAGGAGGGTTGCGGGGCTACACCTTC.

The chain carries TRBV30 and TRBJ1-2; D not certain. Trimming took off 2 bases at V and 4 bases at J, with 20 bases between the two ends. CDR3 length: 16 amino acids. Germline V CDR1 and CDR2: GTSNPN, SVGIG (reference sequence). CDR3 loop: CAWSKNMREQTYGYTF. The CDR3, as DNA: TGTGCCTGGAGTAAGAATATGAGGGAACAGACCTATGGCTACACCTTC.

Written as DNA, the CDR3 is TGTGCCAGCAGCTTTTCTGCGGAAGAGACCCAGTACTTC. It specifies CASSFSAEETQYF. The chain uses TRBV5-4 and TRBJ2-5; D remains unclear. The CDR3 is 13 amino acids. V lost 2 bases and J lost 3, with 8 bases in between. In germline, CDR1 is SGHNT, CDR2 YYREEE (reference sequence).

Written as DNA, the CDR3 is TGTGCCAGCAGCTTAAAGGCGGGAGGTTCAGATACGCAGTATTTT. It yields the protein CASSLKAGGSDTQYF. The V call is TRBV13, the J call TRBJ2-3; TRBD2 agrees at 8 bases. The germline CDR1 and CDR2 sequences are PRHDT and FYEKMQ (reference sequence). Trimming took 2 bases from V and 4 from J; bases not matched to a gene: 5. The CDR3 runs 15 residues.

This clone appeared a few times. The chain uses TRBV29-1 and TRBJ2-7, with D maybe TRBD2 (6 bases). V lost 6 bases and J 6 bases, leaving 21 bases between the germline ends. This CDR3 region has 14 residues. Per the germline V gene, CDR1 is SQVTM and CDR2 is ANQGSEA. In nucleotides, the CDR3 is TGCAGCGTCTCGATCGGGCAGCCGGGACTCGAGCAGTACTTC. Translation gives CSVSIGQPGLEQYF.

This clone was observed many times. The chain couples TRBV28 to TRBJ2-7; D is perhaps TRBD1 (6 bases). Germline values: CDR1 MDHEN, CDR2 SYDVKM. This CDR3 contains 12 residues. The V end was cut by 6 bases, the J end by 4 bases, with 10 bases between. CDR3 bases: TGTGCCAGCAGCCGAGGACAGTACGAGCAGTACTTC. Its protein product is CASSRGQYEQYF.

This clone turned up a few times. The J gene is TRBJ2-7, the V gene TRBV5-4, with D perhaps TRBD1 (6 bases). CDR1 is SGHNT, CDR2 YYREEE, per germline (reference sequence). V was clipped by 4 bases and J by 5 bases, with 16 bases between them. This CDR3 region has 14 residues. The CDR3 is CASSHEAEGDEQYF. In DNA, the CDR3 is TGTGCCAGCAGCCATGAAGCTGAGGGGGACGAGCAGTACTTC.

This sequence joins TRBV9 and TRBJ1-2; 9 bases map to TRBD1. Germline lookup yields CDR1 SGDLS and CDR2 YYNGEE. This CDR3 region has 16 residues. V lost 3 bases, J lost 5 bases, and 11 bases stayed unmatched. The CDR3 sequence is CASSETTGQGNYGYTF. As DNA, the CDR3 is TGTGCCAGCAGCGAAACCACGGGACAGGGAAATTATGGCTACACCTTC. The entire variable domain, with the rest obtained from reference TRBV9 and TRBJ1-2, is as follows: DSGVTQTPKHLITATGQRVTLRCSPRSGDLSVYWYQQSLDQGLQFLIQYYNGEERAKGNILERFSAQQFPDLHSELNLSSLELGDSALYFCASSETTGQGNYGYTFGSGTRLTVV.

There are many counts of this clone. V and J are TRBV29-1 and TRBJ2-3; D unclear. CDR3 length: 11 amino acids. Germline values: CDR1 SQVTM, CDR2 ANQGSEA. Trimming took 7 bases from V and 4 from J, leaving 9 bases between them. CDR3 nucleotide sequence: TGCAGCGCTACAAGCTCAGATACGCAGTATTTT. Translated: CSATSSDTQYF.

This clone was picked up a small number of times. The chain recombines TRBV7-2 with TRBJ2-2; perhaps D is TRBD1 or TRBD2 (5 bases each). CDR1 and CDR2 from the germline V gene are SGHTA and FQGNSA. V lost 3 bases and J 8 bases, leaving 13 bases between the germline ends. The CDR3 length is 14 residues. Here the CDR3 DNA reads TGTGCCAGCAGCTTTTCGGGACGTGGAGGGGAGCTGTTTTTT. Protein product: CASSFSGRGGELFF.

This clone was counted only a few times. CDR3 residues: CASSSGTGGGQPQHF. The CDR3 DNA reads as TGCGCCAGCAGTTCCGGGACAGGGGGCGGTCAGCCCCAGCATTTT. The chain has TRBV5-1 and TRBJ1-5, with 12 bases matching TRBD1. This CDR3 spans 15 amino acids. The germline CDR1 and CDR2 sequences are SGHRS and YFSETQ. Trimming took 5 bases from V and 6 from J; bases not matched to a gene: 6.

This clone turned up a few times. The chain combines TRBV2 with TRBJ2-1, with 13 nucleotides matching TRBD2. Germline V CDR1 and CDR2: SNHLY, FYNNEI. V was clipped by 6 bases and J by 0 bases; unmatched bases: 14. The CDR3 spans 20 residues. Here the CDR3 reads CASSRLAGGHDPSSYNEQFF. CDR3 sequence (DNA): TGTGCCAGCAGCCGACTAGCGGGGGGCCATGACCCCAGCTCCTACAATGAGCAGTTCTTC. The variable domain in full, completed from reference TRBV2 and TRBJ2-1, reads EPEVTQTPSHQVTQMGQEVILRCVPISNHLYFYWYRQILGQKVEFLVSFYNNEISEKSEIFDDQFSVERPDGSNFTLKIRSTKLEDSAMYFCASSRLAGGHDPSSYNEQFFGPGTRLTVL.

The chain links TRBV7-2 to TRBJ2-7; TRBD2 matches at 8 bases. There are 15 residues in the CDR3. Per germline, CDR1 SGHTA and CDR2 FQGNSA. Losses at the gene ends were 4 bases for V and 3 bases for J; bases not matched to a gene: 8. The CDR3 sequence is CASSSASREGYEQYF. The CDR3 coding sequence is TGTGCCAGCAGCTCGGCCTCTCGGGAGGGCTACGAGCAGTACTTC.

The rearrangement joins TRBV18 to TRBJ2-4; no reliable D call. Trimming pared 3 bases from V and 7 bases from J, leaving 16 bases between. The germline V gene encodes CDR1 KGHSH and CDR2 LQKENI. This CDR3 has 15 residues. This CDR3 reads CASSPLGESGNIQYF. The CDR3 DNA is TGTGCCAGCTCACCTTTAGGCGAGTCTGGGAACATTCAGTACTTC.

On this clone: Other DNA sequences from this sample encode an identical CDR3 as well. The chain recombines TRBV2 with TRBJ2-3; D gene ambiguous. Looked up from germline, CDR1 is SNHLY and CDR2 is FYNNEI. V dropped 3 bases and J dropped 4 bases, with 2 bases sitting between them. The CDR3 has 11 amino acids. DNA of the CDR3: TGTGCCAGCAGTGAGGCAGATACGCAGTATTTT. Encoded protein: CASSEADTQYF.

This chain joins TRBV11-2 and TRBJ2-1, with unresolved D. Germline assignment: CDR1 SGHAT and CDR2 FQNNGV. Trimming removed 1 base from V and 5 bases from J, with 6 bases in between. The CDR3 totals 13 residues. CDR3 sequence: CASSLGENNEQFF. CDR3 nucleotides: TGTGCCAGCAGCTTAGGGGAAAACAATGAGCAGTTCTTC.

In its sample, this clone was seen a few times. Other DNA sequences in this specimen translate into the identical CDR3. The V call is TRBV11-2, the J call TRBJ2-5; tentatively, D is TRBD2 (5 bases). V was trimmed by 4 bases and J by 2 bases, leaving 11 bases between them. The CDR3 has 14 residues. Germline V CDR1 and CDR2: SGHAT, FQNNGV. The CDR3 region is CASSYRTGQETQYF. CDR3 in DNA: TGTGCCAGCAGCTACCGGACGGGACAAGAGACCCAGTACTTC.

This chain uses TRBV7-2 with TRBJ2-1; 9 bases map to TRBD2. J lost 6 bases, V lost 5 bases, and 8 bases had no gene match. The CDR3 totals 15 residues. Germline-derived CDR1 and CDR2 are SGHTA and FQGNSA. CDR3 bases: TGTGCCAGCAGCCTGGACAGCGGGGGGCGCAATGAGCAGTTCTTC. Protein product: CASSLDSGGRNEQFF. Together with reference TRBV7-2 and TRBJ2-1, the CDR3 gives the full variable domain: GAGVSQSPSNKVTEKGKDVELRCDPISGHTALYWYRQSLGQGLEFLIYFQGNSAPDKSGLPSDRFSAERTGGSVSTLTIQRTQQEDSAVYLCASSLDSGGRNEQFFGPGTRLTVL.

This clone was observed a few times. Different DNA sequences within this sample yield the same CDR3. The chain links TRBV20-1 to TRBJ2-1; D might be TRBD2 (5 bases). Germline values: CDR1 DFQATT, CDR2 SNEGSKA (reference sequence). V lost 3 bases and J lost 7, with 7 bases in between. The CDR3 covers 11 residues. CDR3 region: CSARSGNEQFF. The CDR3 region has the DNA TGCAGTGCTAGGAGCGGAAATGAGCAGTTCTTC.

This clone was seen more than once but under ten times. The chain employs TRBV2 and TRBJ2-6; 8 nucleotides align to TRBD1. CDR1 SNHLY and CDR2 FYNNEI come from the germline V gene. The CDR3 consists of 15 residues. The J segment lost 4 bases and the V segment lost 3 bases, leaving 2 bases of the junction unmatched. The DNA of the CDR3 is TGTGCCAGCAGTGACAGGGGGCGAGGGGCCAACGTCCTGACTTTC. Translated: CASSDRGRGANVLTF.

This clone was detected only a few times. The genes are TRBV5-1 and TRBJ2-3; D possibly corresponds to TRBD2 (6 bases). The CDR3 extends over 16 amino acids. Germline V gene sequence: CDR1 SGHRS, CDR2 YFSETQ. With 2 bases removed from V and 1 base from J, the gap between germline ends came to 14 bases. CDR3 sequence: CASSLTLAPGTDTQYF. The CDR3 region has the DNA TGCGCCAGCAGCTTAACCCTAGCGCCAGGCACAGATACGCAGTATTTT.

This clone occurred many times. The chain combines TRBV4-3 with TRBJ2-1; 9 positions agree with TRBD2. CDR1 and CDR2 from the germline V gene are LGHNA and YSLEER. The CDR3 has 14 residues. J gave up 2 bases and V 5 bases, and 1 base lay outside the gene matches. CDR3 sequence (DNA): TGCGCCAGCAGCGCTAGCGGGGCCTACAATGAGCAGTTCTTC. Amino acid sequence: CASSASGAYNEQFF.

The gene calls are TRBV28 and TRBJ2-5; TRBD1 matches 7 bases. This CDR3 spans 14 amino acids. Trimming at V came to 6 bases and at J to 5 bases, leaving 9 bases not matched to a gene. The germline V gene has CDR1 MDHEN and CDR2 SYDVKM. CDR3 nucleotide sequence: TGTGCCAGCAGAACCCCCACAGGGGTGGAGACCCAGTACTTC. It translates to CASRTPTGVETQYF.